This T cell receptor (beta chain) was observed in a study of Ad26.COV2.S vaccination and SARS-CoV-2 variants. Overall study context: Ad26.COV2.S was injected intramuscularly once or twice, 56 days apart.

Profiling relied on immunoSEQ multiplex PCR, and the TCRdb table lists in-frame clones only, not all of them. This sample has approximately 300,000 clones; about 86% occur once, and the top ten carry 1.9%. Study observations and caveats: Vaccine and placebo recipients had similar non-spike TCR breadth. Individuals receiving vaccine had higher spike-specific TCR breadth than placebo recipients did.

As concerns this clone: Its antigen remains unidentified.

The CDR3 totals 16 residues. Trimming shortened V by 3 bases and J by 3 bases, and 16 bases separated the two germline ends. Germline CDR1 SGHDT, CDR2 YYEEEE. Treatment here: some 19 received Ad26.COV2.S at low or high dose, single or two shots; five or six received placebo; per-sample allocation not given. Collection of samples fell on day 63 after the first vaccine or placebo injection. The sample came from a Boston adult aged 18-55 years. V gene TRBV5-6 combines with J gene TRBJ2-1, with a tentative D call TRBD1 (6 bases). The receptor was derived from a person aged 18 to 59 who received the Ad26.COV2.S COVID-19 vaccine or a placebo. Specimen: peripheral blood, collected in a trial of Ad26.COV2.S vaccine versus placebo. The CDR3 loop reads CASSSQGPLIYNEQFF. CDR3 DNA sequence: TGTGCCAGCAGCTCACAGGGCCCCCTCATCTACAATGAGCAGTTCTTC.